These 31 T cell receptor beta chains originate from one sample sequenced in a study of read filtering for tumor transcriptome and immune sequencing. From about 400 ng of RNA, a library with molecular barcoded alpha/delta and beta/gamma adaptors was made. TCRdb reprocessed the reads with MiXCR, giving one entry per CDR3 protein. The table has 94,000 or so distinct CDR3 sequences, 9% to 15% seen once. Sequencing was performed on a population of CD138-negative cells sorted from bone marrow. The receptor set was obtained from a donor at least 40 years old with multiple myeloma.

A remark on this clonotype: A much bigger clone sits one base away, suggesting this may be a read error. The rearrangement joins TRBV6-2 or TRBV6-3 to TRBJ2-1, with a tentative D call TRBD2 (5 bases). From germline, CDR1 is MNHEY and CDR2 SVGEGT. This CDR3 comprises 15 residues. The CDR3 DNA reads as TGTGCCAGCAGTTCGGGGATTAACAGAGCAAATGAGCGGTTCTTC. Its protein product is CASSSGINRANERFF.

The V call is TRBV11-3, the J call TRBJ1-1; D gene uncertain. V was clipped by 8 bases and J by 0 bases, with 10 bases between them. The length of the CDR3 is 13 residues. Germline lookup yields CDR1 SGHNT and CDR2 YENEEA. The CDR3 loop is CASSMGLNTEAFF. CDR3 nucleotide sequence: TGTGCCAGCTCAATGGGGTTGAACACTGAAGCTTTCTTT.

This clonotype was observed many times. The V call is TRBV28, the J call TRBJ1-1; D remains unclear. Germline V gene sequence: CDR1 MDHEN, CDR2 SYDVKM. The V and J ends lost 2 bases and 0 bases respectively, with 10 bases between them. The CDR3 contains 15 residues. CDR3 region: CASSLGGRMNTEAFF. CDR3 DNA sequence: TGTGCCAGCAGTTTAGGCGGTCGGATGAACACTGAAGCTTTCTTT.

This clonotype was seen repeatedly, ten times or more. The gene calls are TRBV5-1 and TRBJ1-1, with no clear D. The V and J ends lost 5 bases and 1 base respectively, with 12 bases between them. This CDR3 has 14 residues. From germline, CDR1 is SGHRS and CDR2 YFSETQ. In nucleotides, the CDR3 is TGCGCCAGCAGTTCCGAGCCAGAGAACACTGAAGCTTTCTTT. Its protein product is CASSSEPENTEAFF.

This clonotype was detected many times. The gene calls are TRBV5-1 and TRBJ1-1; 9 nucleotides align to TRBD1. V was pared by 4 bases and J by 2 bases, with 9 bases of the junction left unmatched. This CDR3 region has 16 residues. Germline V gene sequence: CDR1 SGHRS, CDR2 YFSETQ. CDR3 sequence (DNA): TGCGCCAGCAGCCCTACAGGGGGCGATTTAAACACTGAAGCTTTCTTT. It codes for CASSPTGGDLNTEAFF.

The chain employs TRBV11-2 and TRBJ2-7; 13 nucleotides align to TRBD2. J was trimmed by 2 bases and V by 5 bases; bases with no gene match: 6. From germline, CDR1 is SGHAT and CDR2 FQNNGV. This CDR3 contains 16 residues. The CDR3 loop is CASSPGTSGTTYEQYF. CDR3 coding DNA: TGTGCCAGCAGCCCTGGGACTAGCGGGACTACCTACGAGCAGTACTTC.

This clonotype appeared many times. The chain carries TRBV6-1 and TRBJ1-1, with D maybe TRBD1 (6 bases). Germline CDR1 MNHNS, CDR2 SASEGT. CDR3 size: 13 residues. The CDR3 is CANRAEVNTEAFF. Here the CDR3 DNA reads TGTGCGAACAGGGCAGAAGTGAACACTGAAGCTTTCTTT.

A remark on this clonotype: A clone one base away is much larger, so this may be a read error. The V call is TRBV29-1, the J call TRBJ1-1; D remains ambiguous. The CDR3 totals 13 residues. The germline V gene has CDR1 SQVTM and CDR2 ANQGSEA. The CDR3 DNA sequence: TGCAGCGTTGATAAGGATTCGAACACTGAAGCTCTCTTT. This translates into CSVDKDSNTEALF.

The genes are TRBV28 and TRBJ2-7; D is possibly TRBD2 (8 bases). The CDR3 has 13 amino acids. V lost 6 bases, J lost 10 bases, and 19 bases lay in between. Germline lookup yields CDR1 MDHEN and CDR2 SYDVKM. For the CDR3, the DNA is TGTGCCAGCAGGGCGGGGGGACAGTCGGCCCAGTACTTC. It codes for CASRAGGQSAQYF.

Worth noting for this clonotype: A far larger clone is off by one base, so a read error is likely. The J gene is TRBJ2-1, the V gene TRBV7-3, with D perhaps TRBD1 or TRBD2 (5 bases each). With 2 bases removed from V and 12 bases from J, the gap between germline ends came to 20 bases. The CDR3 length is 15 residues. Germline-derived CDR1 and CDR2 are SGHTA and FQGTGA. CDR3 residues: CASSLGGWQSRRQFF. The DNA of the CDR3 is TGTGCCAGCAGCTTAGGGGGATGGCAGTCGAGACGGCAGTTCTTC.

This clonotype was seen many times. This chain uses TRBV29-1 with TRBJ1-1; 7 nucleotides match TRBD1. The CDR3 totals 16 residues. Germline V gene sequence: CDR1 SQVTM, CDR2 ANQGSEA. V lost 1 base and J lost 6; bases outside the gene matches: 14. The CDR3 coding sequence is TGCAGCGTTGAAGGCCCGGCCCCGACAGGGAGGTCTGAAGCTTTCTTT. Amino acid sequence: CSVEGPAPTGRSEAFF.

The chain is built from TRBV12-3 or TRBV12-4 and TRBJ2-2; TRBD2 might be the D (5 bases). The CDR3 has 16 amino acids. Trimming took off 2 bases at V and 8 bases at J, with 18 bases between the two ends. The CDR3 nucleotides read TGTGCCAGCAGTTTAAGCCTTACCTTTACTAGGGGGGAGCTGTTTTTT. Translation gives CASSLSLTFTRGELFF.

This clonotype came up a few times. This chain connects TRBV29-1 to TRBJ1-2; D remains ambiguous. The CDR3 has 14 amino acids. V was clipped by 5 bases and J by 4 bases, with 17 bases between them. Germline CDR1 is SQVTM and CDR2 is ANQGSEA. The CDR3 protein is CSVMDPWFGYGYTF. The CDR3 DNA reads TGCAGCGTTATGGACCCCTGGTTCGGCTATGGCTACACCTTC.

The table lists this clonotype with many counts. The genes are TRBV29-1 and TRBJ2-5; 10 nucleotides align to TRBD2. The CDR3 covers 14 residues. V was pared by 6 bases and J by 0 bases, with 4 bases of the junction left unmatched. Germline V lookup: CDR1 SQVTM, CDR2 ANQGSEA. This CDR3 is CSVRLAGDQETQYF. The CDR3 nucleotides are TGCAGCGTCCGACTAGCGGGCGACCAAGAGACCCAGTACTTC.

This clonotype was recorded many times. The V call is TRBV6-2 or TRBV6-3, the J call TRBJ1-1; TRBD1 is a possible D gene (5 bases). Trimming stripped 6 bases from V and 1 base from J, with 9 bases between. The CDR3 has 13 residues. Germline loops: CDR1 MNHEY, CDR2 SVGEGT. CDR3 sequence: CASSRTQNTEAFF. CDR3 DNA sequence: TGTGCCAGCAGCCGGACACAGAACACTGAAGCTTTCTTT.

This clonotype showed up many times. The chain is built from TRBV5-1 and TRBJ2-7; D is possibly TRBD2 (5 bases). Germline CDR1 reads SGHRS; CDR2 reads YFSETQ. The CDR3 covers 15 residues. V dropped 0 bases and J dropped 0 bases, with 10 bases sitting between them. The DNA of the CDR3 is TGCGCCAGCAGCTTGGGGCCGGGGAGCTCCTACGAGCAGTACTTC. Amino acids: CASSLGPGSSYEQYF.

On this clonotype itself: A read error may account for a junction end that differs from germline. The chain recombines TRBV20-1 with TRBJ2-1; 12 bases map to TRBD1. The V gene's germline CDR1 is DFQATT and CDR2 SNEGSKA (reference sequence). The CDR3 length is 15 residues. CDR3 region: CGARLMGQGAFEQFF. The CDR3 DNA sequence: TGCGGTGCTAGACTCATGGGACAGGGGGCCTTTGAGCAGTTCTTC.

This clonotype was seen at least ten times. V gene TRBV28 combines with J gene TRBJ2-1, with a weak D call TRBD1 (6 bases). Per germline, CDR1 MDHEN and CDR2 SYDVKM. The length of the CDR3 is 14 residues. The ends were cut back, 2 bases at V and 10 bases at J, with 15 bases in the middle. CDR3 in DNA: TGTGCCAGCAGTTTACTTGGGACATCAGTAGAGCAGTTCTTC. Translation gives CASSLLGTSVEQFF.

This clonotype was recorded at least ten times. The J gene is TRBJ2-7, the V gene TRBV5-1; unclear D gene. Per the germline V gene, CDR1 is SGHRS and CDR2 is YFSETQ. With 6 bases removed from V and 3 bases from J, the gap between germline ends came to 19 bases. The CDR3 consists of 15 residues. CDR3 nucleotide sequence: TGCGCCAGCAATTTCTTCGGGCCCGAGGACTACGAGCAGTACTTC. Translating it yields CASNFFGPEDYEQYF.

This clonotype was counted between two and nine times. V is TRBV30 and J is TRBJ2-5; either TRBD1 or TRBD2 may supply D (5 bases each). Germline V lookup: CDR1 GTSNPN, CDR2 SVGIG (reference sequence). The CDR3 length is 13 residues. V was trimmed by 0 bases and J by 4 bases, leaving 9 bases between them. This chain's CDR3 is CAWSVRGVETQYF. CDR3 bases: TGTGCCTGGAGTGTCCGAGGGGTAGAGACCCAGTACTTC.

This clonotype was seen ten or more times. CDR3 region: CASSEGGWDNEQFF. In DNA, the CDR3 is TGTGCCAGCAGTGAAGGGGGCTGGGACAATGAGCAGTTCTTC. The V call is TRBV6-1, the J call TRBJ2-1; maybe TRBD1 (5 bases). V lost 1 base and J lost 5, with 9 bases in between. This CDR3 is 14 amino acids long. Per germline, CDR1 MNHNS and CDR2 SASEGT.

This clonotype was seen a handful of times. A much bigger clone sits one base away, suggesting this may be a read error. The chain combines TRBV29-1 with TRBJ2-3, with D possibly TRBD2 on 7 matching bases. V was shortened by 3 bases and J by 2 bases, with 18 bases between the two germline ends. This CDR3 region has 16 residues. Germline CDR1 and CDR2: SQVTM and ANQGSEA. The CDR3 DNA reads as TGCAGCGTTGATGATCGGCGGGGGACAAACACAGATACGCAGTATTTT. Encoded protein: CSVDDRRGTNTDTQYF.

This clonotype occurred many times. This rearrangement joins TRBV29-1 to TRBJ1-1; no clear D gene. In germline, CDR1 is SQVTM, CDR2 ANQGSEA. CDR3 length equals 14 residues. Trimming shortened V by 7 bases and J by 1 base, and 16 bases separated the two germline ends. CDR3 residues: CSAVGYGPNTEAFF. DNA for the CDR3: TGCAGCGCCGTGGGGTACGGGCCGAACACTGAAGCTTTCTTT.

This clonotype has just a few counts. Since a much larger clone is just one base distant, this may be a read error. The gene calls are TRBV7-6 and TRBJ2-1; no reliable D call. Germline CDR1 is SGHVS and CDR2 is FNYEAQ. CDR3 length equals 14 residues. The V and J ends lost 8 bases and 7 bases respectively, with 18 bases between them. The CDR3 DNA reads TGTGCCAGCGGAATCGGCCCGAATTTTAATGAGCAGTTCTTC. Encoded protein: CASGIGPNFNEQFF.

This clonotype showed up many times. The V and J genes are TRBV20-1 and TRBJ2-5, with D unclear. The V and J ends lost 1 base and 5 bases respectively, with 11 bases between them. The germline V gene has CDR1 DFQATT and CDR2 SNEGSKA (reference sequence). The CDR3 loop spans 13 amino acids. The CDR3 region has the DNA TGCAGTGCTAGAGTCCCGGGCAGCGAGACCCAGTACTTC. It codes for CSARVPGSETQYF.

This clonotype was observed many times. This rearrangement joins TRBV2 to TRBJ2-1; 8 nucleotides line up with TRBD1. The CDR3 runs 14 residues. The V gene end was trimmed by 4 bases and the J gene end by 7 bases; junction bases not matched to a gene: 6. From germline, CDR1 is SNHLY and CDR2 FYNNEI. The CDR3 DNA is TGTGCCAGCAGTGGGCAGGGGGCGGGTAATGAGCAGTTCTTC. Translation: CASSGQGAGNEQFF.

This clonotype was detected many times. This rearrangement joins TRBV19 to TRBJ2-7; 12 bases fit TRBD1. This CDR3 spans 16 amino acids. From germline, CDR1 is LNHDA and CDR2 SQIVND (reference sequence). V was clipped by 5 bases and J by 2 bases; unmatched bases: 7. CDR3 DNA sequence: TGTGCCAGTAGTCCCACCGGGACAGGGGGCCCCTACGAGCAGTACTTC. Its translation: CASSPTGTGGPYEQYF.

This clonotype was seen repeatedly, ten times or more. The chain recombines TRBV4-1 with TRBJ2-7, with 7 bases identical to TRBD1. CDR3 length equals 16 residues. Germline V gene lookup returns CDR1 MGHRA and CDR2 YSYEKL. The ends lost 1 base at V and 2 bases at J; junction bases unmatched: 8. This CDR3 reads CASSQVFGQVAYEQYF. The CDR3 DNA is TGCGCCAGCAGCCAAGTGTTTGGACAGGTTGCCTACGAGCAGTACTTC.

The CDR3 bases are TGCAGTGCTACCCTAGGGACTAGCGGGAGTTACGAGCAGTACTTC. It encodes CSATLGTSGSYEQYF. The V and J genes are TRBV20-1 and TRBJ2-7, with 14 bases lining up with TRBD2. Trimming cost V 4 bases and J 4 bases; bases outside gene matches: 6. The germline V gene encodes CDR1 DFQATT and CDR2 SNEGSKA (reference sequence). This CDR3 has 15 amino acids.

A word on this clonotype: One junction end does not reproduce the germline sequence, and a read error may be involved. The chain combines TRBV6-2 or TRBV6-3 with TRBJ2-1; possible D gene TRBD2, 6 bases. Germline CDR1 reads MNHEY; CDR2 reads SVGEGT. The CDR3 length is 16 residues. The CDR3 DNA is TGTGCCAGCAGTTACGGGGCGGGAAAGTCCCACAATGAACAGTTCTTC. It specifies CASSYGAGKSHNEQFF.

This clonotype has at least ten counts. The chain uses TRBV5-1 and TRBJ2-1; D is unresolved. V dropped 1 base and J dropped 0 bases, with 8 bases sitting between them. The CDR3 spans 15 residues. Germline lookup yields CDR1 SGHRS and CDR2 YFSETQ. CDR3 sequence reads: CASSLTISSYNEQFF. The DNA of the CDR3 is TGCGCCAGCAGCTTGACTATCTCCTCCTACAATGAGCAGTTCTTC.